A selection of T cell receptor beta chains follows, all from one sample in a study of T cell clones after liver transplantation. Profiling relied on immunoSEQ multiplex PCR, and the TCRdb table lists in-frame clones only, not all of them. The table lists 70,000 or so clones, 80% to 95% of them singletons, with 0.75% to 1% in the top ten. Sequencing was performed on CD4+ T cells from blood, taken approximately 27 months after liver transplant. Receptor source: a human patient who received a liver transplant. Some T cells may originate from the graft donor. CDR3s include the opening cysteine and the closing phenylalanine or tryptophan. Each record gives: V gene, J gene, clone size, D gene, CDR3 DNA, CDR3 protein. D genes are given only for firm matches. Some rows mark clone size as missing; the rest say once, few, many or name a class of expanded clone.

TRBV5-1	TRBJ2-1	-	-	TGCGCCAGCAGCGGCTCGGTAGCGGAGTACAATGAGCAGTTCTTC	CASSGSVAEYNEQFF
TRBV28	TRBJ2-1	-	-	TGTGCCAGCAGCCAAACAGGGATGATCTACAATGAGCAGTTCTTC	CASSQTGMIYNEQFF
TRBV9	TRBJ2-2	-	-	TGTGCCAGCAGCGCGCCAGGGGCGTCGAACACCGGGGAGCTGTTTTTT	CASSAPGASNTGELFF
TRBV28	TRBJ2-7	-	TRBD2	TGTGCCAGCAGCCAACTAGCGGGATACGAGCAGTACTTC	CASSQLAGYEQYF
TRBV10-3	TRBJ2-2	-	TRBD2	TGTGCCTCCCGGACTAGCGGGAATGCCGGGGAGCTGTTTTTT	CASRTSGNAGELFF
TRBV19	TRBJ1-1	-	-	TGTGCCAGTAGTATAGATCGTGACACTGAAGCTTTCTTT	CASSIDRDTEAFF
TRBV6-6	TRBJ2-7	-	TRBD2	TGTGCCAGCAGTTATGCCGGGACTAGTTTCTACGAGCAGTACTTC	CASSYAGTSFYEQYF
TRBV6-6	TRBJ2-1	-	-	TGTGCCAGCATCTCCCCGGGCGGGGTGAGGAATGAGCAGTTCTTC	CASISPGGVRNEQFF
TRBV5-4	TRBJ1-2	-	-	TGTGTCAGCAGCTCCTCCTCCTTGAGAGAAGCAAGGGGCTACACCTTC	CVSSSSSLREARGYTF
TRBV5-4	TRBJ2-3	-	TRBD2	TGTGCCAGCAGCCCAGGGACTAGCGGGACAGATACGCAGTATTTT	CASSPGTSGTDTQYF
TRBV10-3	TRBJ2-3	-	-	TGTGCCATCACCGTCGGGGACGGATACACAGATACGCAGTATTTT	CAITVGDGYTDTQYF
TRBV5-1	TRBJ2-7	-	-	TGCGCCAGCAGCTTGGGAGGACTCGTCAGCTCCTACGAGCAGTACTTC	CASSLGGLVSSYEQYF
TRBV10-2	TRBJ2-7	-	-	TGCGCCAGCAGTGCCTCGGTGGGACTTTTATACGAGCAGTACTTC	CASSASVGLLYEQYF
TRBV6-6	TRBJ2-1	-	TRBD2	TGTGCCAGCAGTTACTCCGGGGGGAGGAACAATGAGCAGTTCTTC	CASSYSGGRNNEQFF
TRBV7-2	TRBJ1-2	-	-	TGTGCCAGCAGCTTAGCTATAGACAGACCATCCCGGGGCTACACCTTC	CASSLAIDRPSRGYTF
TRBV7-3	TRBJ2-7	-	-	TGTGCCAGCAGCCCCCTAGGGAGCGACCACGAGCAGTACTTC	CASSPLGSDHEQYF
TRBV5-5	TRBJ2-2	-	TRBD1	TGTGCCAGCAGCTCTACCCTACTGACAGGGGTGGGGACCGGGGAGCTGTTTTTT	CASSSTLLTGVGTGELFF
TRBV5-1	TRBJ2-3	once	TRBD1	TGCGCCAGCAGCTTGATGACAGGGGGCGAGACAGATACGCAGTATTTT	CASSLMTGGETDTQYF
TRBV5-4	TRBJ2-2	-	-	TGTGCCAGCAGCTTGGTGGACGGGAACACCGGGGAGCTGTTTTTT	CASSLVDGNTGELFF
TRBV5-4	TRBJ2-5	-	-	TGTGCCAGCAGCGCGGAACCTGAGACCCAGTACTTC	CASSAEPETQYF
TRBV2	TRBJ2-1	-	-	TGTGCCAGCAGTGAAGCGCGGGACAGTGCAGGGTTCTTC	CASSEARDSAGFF
TRBV7-2	TRBJ2-7	-	-	TGTGCCAGCAGCTCGTCAAGGTTGGTGGAGCAGTACTTC	CASSSSRLVEQYF
TRBV5-1	TRBJ2-3	-	TRBD2	TGCGCCAGCAGCTGGGGGACTAGCGGAACAACAGATACGCAGTATTTT	CASSWGTSGTTDTQYF
TRBV9	TRBJ2-3	-	TRBD1	TGTGCCAGCAACAAAGCAGGGGGCCACACAGATACGCAGTATTTT	CASNKAGGHTDTQYF
TRBV5-6	TRBJ2-7	-	-	TGTGCCAGCAGCTTGTGGCCGGGGGCCTACGAGCAGTACTTC	CASSLWPGAYEQYF
TRBV19	TRBJ1-4	-	TRBD1	TGTGCCAGCCGTTTGGGGACAGGGGCTCTTTTTACTGAAAAACTGTTTTTT	CASRLGTGALFTEKLFF
TRBV27	TRBJ1-1	-	TRBD1	TGTGCCAGCTCAGGGGGGGCAGGATCGAACACTGAAGCTTTCTTT	CASSGGAGSNTEAFF